The subject of this entry is one T cell receptor (beta chain). The data originate from a study of T cell changes during pregnancy in multiple sclerosis. Sequencing used immunoSEQ multiplex PCR; TCRdb keeps in-frame clones, though not all of them. The data hold about 68,000 clones, with about 90% observed a single time. V dropped 3 bases and J dropped 2 bases, with 11 bases sitting between them. CDR1 and CDR2 (germline): MNHEY, SVGAGI. This CDR3 is built from 15 residues. The rearrangement joins TRBV6-5 to TRBJ2-1; D is perhaps TRBD1 (5 bases). This material consisted of peripheral blood, taken in the second trimester of pregnancy. This clonotype was sampled from a female donor with multiple sclerosis, enrolled in a pregnancy study. DNA of the CDR3: TGTGCCAGCAGTTATCAGGGCATCCCCTACAATGAGCAGTTCTTC. Translation gives CASSYQGIPYNEQFF.